The sequence of this TCR beta chain was determined in a study of T-cell reconstitution after alpha-beta-depleted transplantation in children. There are 18 residues in the CDR3. Germline CDR1 is MDHEN and CDR2 is SYDVKM. V lost 5 bases and J 0 bases, leaving 22 bases between the germline ends. Preparation of the TCRbeta library was carried out with unique molecular identifiers. TCRdb recomputed calls from the PCR reads with MiXCR, one row per CDR3 protein. The sample includes hundreds of thousands of distinct CDR3 sequences, over 10% seen only once; the top ten take roughly 0.84%. The V call is TRBV28, the J call TRBJ2-5; no firm D call. Specimen: PBMCs, collected before TCRalphabeta/CD19-depleted stem cell transplant. This TCR was sampled from a girl aged 2 to 9 with congenital amegakaryocytic thrombocytopenia, due to receive a stem cell transplant. CDR3 residues: CASSPPAYSGPDQETQYF. The DNA of the CDR3 is TGTGCCAGCAGTCCTCCGGCGTATTCTGGGCCGGACCAAGAGACCCAGTACTTC. Full variable domain (missing parts from reference TRBV28 and TRBJ2-5): DVKVTQSSRYLVKRTGEKVFLECVQDMDHENMFWYRQDPGLGLRLIYFSYDVKMKEKGDIPEGYSVSREKKERFSLILESASTNQTSMYLCASSPPAYSGPDQETQYFGPGTRLLVL.